This T cell receptor beta chain was identified during a study of blood T cell repertoires in COVID-19. Across the study: In each case, the material was cDNA or gDNA derived from T cells, B-cell-depleted T cells, or PBMCs.

This clone was observed a handful of times. Clones were sequenced by immunoSEQ multiplex PCR, and TCRdb holds only the in-frame ones, with some missing. The sample shows fewer than 40,000 clones, more than 75% of them seen only once. Germline CDR1 SGDLS, CDR2 YYNGEE. The CDR3 has 14 amino acids. Unmatched junction bases numbered 2, after V lost 3 bases and J lost 7 bases. V gene TRBV9 combines with J gene TRBJ1-6, with 9 bases identical to TRBD1. What was sequenced was peripheral blood. The sequence derives from an elderly man with acute or convalescent COVID-19. The CDR3 DNA follows: TGTGCCAGCAGCGAGGGGACAGGGAATTCACCCCTCCACTTT. Residues: CASSEGTGNSPLHF.